This entry describes one T cell receptor beta chain. Sequencing used immunoSEQ multiplex PCR; TCRdb keeps in-frame clones, though not all of them. Here the sample spans just under 250,000 clones, around 88% being singletons. The data originate from a study of blood T cell repertoires in COVID-19. Overall study: COVID-19 samples collected from the United States, Italy and Spain covered acute and convalescent phases.

Germline V gives CDR1 SEHNR, CDR2 FQNEAQ (reference sequence). Deletions cut 2 bases from V and 3 bases from J, with 10 bases between. There are 14 residues in the CDR3. This TCR was sampled from a woman aged 25 to 45 who had recovered from COVID-19. V gene TRBV7-9 combines with J gene TRBJ1-2; D is ambiguous. The specimen sequenced was peripheral blood. Here the CDR3 DNA reads TGTGCCAGCAGCTTATGGGCCCCGGACTATGGCTACACCTTC. Its protein product is CASSLWAPDYGYTF.